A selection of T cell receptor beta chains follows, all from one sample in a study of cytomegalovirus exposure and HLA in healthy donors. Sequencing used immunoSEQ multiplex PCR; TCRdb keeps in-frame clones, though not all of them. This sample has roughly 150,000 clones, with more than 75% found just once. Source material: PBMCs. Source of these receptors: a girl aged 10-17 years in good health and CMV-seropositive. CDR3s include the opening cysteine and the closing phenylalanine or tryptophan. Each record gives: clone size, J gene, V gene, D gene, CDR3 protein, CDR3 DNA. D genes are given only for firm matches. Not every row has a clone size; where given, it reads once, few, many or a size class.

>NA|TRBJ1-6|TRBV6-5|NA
CASSYSGGWSPLHF
TGTGCCAGCAGTTACTCTGGGGGCTGGTCACCCCTCCACTTT
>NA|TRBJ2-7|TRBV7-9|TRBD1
CASSKPGQKYEQYF
TGTGCCAGCAGCAAACCGGGACAGAAGTACGAGCAGTACTTC
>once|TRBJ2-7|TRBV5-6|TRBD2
CASSPGLAGVREQYF
TGTGCCAGCAGCCCAGGACTAGCGGGAGTTCGGGAGCAGTACTTC
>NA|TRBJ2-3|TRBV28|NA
CAISTGDRTDTQYF
TGTGCCATTTCTACGGGGGATCGCACAGATACGCAGTATTTT
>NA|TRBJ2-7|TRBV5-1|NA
CASSLVTDNRYEQYF
TGCGCCAGCAGCTTGGTAACAGATAACCGCTACGAGCAGTACTTC
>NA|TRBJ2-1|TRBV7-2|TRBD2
CASRQRGGHNEQFF
TGTGCCAGCAGACAGCGGGGGGGCCACAATGAGCAGTTCTTC
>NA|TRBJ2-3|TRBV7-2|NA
CASSLAPGTNPREGTDTQYF
TGTGCCAGCAGCTTAGCTCCGGGGACAAACCCGAGGGAAGGCACAGATACGCAGTATTTT
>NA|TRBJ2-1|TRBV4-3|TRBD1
CASSQGTGPTNEQFF
TGCGCCAGCAGCCAAGGGACAGGGCCCACCAATGAGCAGTTCTTC
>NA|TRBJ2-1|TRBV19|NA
CASSIDERRSSYNEQFF
TGTGCCAGTAGTATAGATGAGCGGAGGAGCTCCTACAATGAGCAGTTCTTC
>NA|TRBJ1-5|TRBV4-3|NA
CASSQDLSTVSNQPQHF
TGCGCCAGCAGCCAAGATCTCTCGACAGTTAGCAATCAGCCCCAGCATTTT
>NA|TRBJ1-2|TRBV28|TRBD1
CASSPSDREGYTF
TGTGCCAGCAGTCCCTCGGACAGGGAAGGCTACACCTTC
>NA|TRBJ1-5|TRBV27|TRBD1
CASSRKTGSNQPQHF
TGTGCCAGCAGCAGAAAGACAGGGAGCAATCAGCCCCAGCATTTT
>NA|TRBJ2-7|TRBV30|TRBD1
CAWSVAAGGIYEQYF
TGTGCCTGGAGTGTAGCGGCAGGGGGTATCTACGAGCAGTACTTC
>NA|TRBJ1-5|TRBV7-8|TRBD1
CASSFTTGGEDQPQHF
TGTGCCAGCAGCTTCACGACAGGGGGGGAGGATCAGCCCCAGCATTTT
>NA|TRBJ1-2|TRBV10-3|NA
CAISESGYNYGYTF
TGTGCCATCAGTGAGAGCGGGTATAACTATGGCTACACCTTC
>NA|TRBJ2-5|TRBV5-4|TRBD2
CASSLEGGTRGETQYF
TGTGCCAGCAGCTTGGAAGGTGGGACTAGGGGGGAGACCCAGTACTTC
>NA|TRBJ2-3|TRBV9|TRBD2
CASSVGGRGYGDTQYF
TGTGCCAGCAGCGTAGGCGGGAGGGGGTATGGAGATACGCAGTATTTT
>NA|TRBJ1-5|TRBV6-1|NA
CASSEARISWQPQHF
TGTGCCAGCAGTGAAGCGCGGATCTCCTGGCAGCCCCAGCATTTT
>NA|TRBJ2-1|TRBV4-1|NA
CASSPSPAAYNEQFF
TGCGCCAGCAGCCCCAGTCCAGCGGCCTACAATGAGCAGTTCTTC
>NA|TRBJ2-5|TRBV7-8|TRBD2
CASSRSGGGQETQYF
TGTGCCAGCAGCCGGAGCGGGGGGGGCCAAGAGACCCAGTACTTC
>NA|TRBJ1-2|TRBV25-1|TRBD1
CASSLNGARGHHGYTF
TGTGCCAGCAGTCTAAACGGGGCCAGGGGGCATCATGGCTACACCTTC
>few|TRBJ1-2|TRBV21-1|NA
CASSLKTGEGNYGYTF
TGTGCCAGCAGCTTAAAAACAGGGGAAGGAAACTATGGCTACACCTTC
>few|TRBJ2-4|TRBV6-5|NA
CASSYGLAVAKNIQYF
TGTGCCAGCAGTTACGGGCTAGCTGTAGCCAAAAACATTCAGTACTTC
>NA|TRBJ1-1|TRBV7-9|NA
CASSLVADSNTEAFF
TGTGCCAGCAGCTTAGTTGCGGACTCGAACACTGAAGCTTTCTTT
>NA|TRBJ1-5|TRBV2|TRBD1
CASRQGAQGNQPQHF
TGTGCCAGTAGACAGGGGGCGCAGGGCAATCAGCCCCAGCATTTT
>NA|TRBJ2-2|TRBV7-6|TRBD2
CASSLIKREGQAGELFF
TGTGCCAGCAGCTTAATAAAGCGGGAGGGCCAGGCCGGGGAGCTGTTTTTT
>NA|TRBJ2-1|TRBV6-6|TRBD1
CASSYGQASYNEQFF
TGTGCCAGCAGTTACGGACAGGCGAGCTACAATGAGCAGTTCTTC
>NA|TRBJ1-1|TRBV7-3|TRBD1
CASSFLQGARGGPEAFF
TGTGCCAGCAGCTTCCTACAGGGGGCCCGGGGGGGCCCTGAAGCTTTCTTT
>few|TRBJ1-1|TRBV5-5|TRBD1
CASSLWPGGYTEAFF
TGTGCCAGCAGCTTGTGGCCAGGGGGGTATACTGAAGCTTTCTTT
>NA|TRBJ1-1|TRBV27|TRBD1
CASSLGTGGTEAFF
TGTGCCAGCAGTTTAGGGACAGGGGGCACTGAAGCTTTCTTT
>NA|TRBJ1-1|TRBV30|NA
CAWSVPRAGLTEAFF
TGTGCCTGGAGTGTACCTAGAGCGGGACTCACTGAAGCTTTCTTT
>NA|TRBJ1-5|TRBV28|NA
CASSTRDLQSNQPQHF
TGTGCCAGCAGTACCAGAGACTTGCAGAGCAATCAGCCCCAGCATTTT
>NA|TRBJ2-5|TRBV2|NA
CASSESVQETQYF
TGTGCCAGCAGTGAATCCGTGCAAGAGACCCAGTACTTC
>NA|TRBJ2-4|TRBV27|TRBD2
CASRPSSGTNIQYF
TGTGCCAGCAGACCATCTAGCGGGACAAACATTCAGTACTTC
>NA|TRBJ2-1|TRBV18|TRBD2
CASSPPGTSGSSYNEQFF
TGTGCCAGCTCACCACCGGGGACTAGCGGGAGCTCCTACAATGAGCAGTTCTTC
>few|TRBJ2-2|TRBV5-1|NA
CASSFPFNTGELFF
TGCGCCAGCAGCTTTCCATTCAACACCGGGGAGCTGTTTTTT
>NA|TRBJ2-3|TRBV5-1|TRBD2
CASRYSGGTDTQYF
TGCGCCAGCCGATATAGCGGGGGCACAGATACGCAGTATTTT
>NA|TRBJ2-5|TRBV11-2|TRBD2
CASSPGLAGGVQETQYF
TGTGCCAGCAGCCCTGGACTAGCGGGGGGGGTGCAGGAGACCCAGTACTTC
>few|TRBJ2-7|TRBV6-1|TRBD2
CASSPQAGGNEQYF
TGTGCCAGCAGTCCACAAGCGGGAGGGAACGAGCAGTACTTC
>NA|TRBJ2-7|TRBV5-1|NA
CASGQSLSYEQYF
TGCGCCAGCGGACAGAGCCTCTCCTACGAGCAGTACTTC
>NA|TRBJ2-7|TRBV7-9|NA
CASSSTAYEQYF
TGTGCCAGCAGCTCGACAGCGTACGAGCAGTACTTC
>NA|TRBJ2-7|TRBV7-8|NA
CASSPTGVEQYF
TGTGCCAGCAGCCCGACAGGTGTCGAGCAGTACTTC
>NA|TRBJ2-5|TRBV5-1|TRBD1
CASSEVSGTGEETQYF
TGCGCCAGCAGCGAGGTCTCCGGGACAGGGGAAGAGACCCAGTACTTC